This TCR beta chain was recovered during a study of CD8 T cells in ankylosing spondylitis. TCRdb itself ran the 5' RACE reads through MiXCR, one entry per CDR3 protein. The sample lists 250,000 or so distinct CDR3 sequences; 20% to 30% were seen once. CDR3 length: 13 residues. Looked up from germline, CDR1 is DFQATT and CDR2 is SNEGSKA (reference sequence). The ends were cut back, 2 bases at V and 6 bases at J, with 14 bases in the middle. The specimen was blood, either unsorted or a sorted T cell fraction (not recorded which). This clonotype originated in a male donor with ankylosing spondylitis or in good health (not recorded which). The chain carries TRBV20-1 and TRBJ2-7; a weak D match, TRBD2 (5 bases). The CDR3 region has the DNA TGCAGTGCTAGAAGGAACATAGGAGGCGAGCAGTACTTC. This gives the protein CSARRNIGGEQYF.